This section outlines one T cell receptor beta chain sequence together with its context. An end of the junction does not agree with germline; a read error may underlie this. This entry is derived from a study of tumor and adjacent non-tumor tissue in lung cancer. No cell sorting was done before RNA was extracted from the tissue. Distant lung tissue was collected more than 3 cm away from the tumor edge. The CDR3 extends over 15 amino acids. The library came from three nested PCR rounds adapted from ARM-PCR protocols. TCRdb re-called the multiplex PCR reads through MiXCR, storing one row per CDR3 protein. The sample shows approximately 79,000 distinct CDR3 sequences, approximately 82% of them seen only once.

Source material: distant non-tumor lung tissue. The chain carries TRBV12-3 or TRBV12-4 and TRBJ2-1; possible D gene TRBD2, 6 bases. This clonotype was sampled from a man aged 65 to 85 with non-small cell lung cancer. CDR3 region: CASGPAGGSYKEQFF. CDR3 in DNA: TGTGCCAGCGGTCCAGCGGGTGGCTCCTACAAAGAGCAGTTCTTC.